This T cell receptor (beta chain) came from a study of glioma-infiltrating T cells. The germline CDR1 and CDR2 sequences are DFQATT and SNEGSKA (reference sequence). CDR3 length: 13 residues. V shed 5 bases and J shed 3 bases, with 13 bases lying between them. This clonotype was seen many times. Its antigen is undetermined. Study-level results: Above-expected tissue-blood divergence occurred in all gliomas, most in low-grade ones. Tissue and blood shared very few CDR3 sequences.

Using RNA template, CDR3s of TCR alpha and beta were amplified with iRepertoire arm-PCR. TCRdb fed the multiplex PCR reads into MiXCR, producing one record per CDR3 protein. The table includes around 170,000 distinct CDR3 sequences, more than 35% detected once. The rearrangement links TRBV20-1 to TRBJ2-5, with D uncertain. The origin of this receptor is a human donor with low-grade glioma or glioblastoma, undergoing nonglioma brain surgery, or in good health (not recorded which). The sequenced sample consisted of glioma tissue, nonneoplastic brain tissue, or PBMCs (not recorded which). Written as DNA, the CDR3 is TGCAGTGCTCCTCGGCGCGGCGAAGAGACCCAGTACTTC. Translating it yields CSAPRRGEETQYF.